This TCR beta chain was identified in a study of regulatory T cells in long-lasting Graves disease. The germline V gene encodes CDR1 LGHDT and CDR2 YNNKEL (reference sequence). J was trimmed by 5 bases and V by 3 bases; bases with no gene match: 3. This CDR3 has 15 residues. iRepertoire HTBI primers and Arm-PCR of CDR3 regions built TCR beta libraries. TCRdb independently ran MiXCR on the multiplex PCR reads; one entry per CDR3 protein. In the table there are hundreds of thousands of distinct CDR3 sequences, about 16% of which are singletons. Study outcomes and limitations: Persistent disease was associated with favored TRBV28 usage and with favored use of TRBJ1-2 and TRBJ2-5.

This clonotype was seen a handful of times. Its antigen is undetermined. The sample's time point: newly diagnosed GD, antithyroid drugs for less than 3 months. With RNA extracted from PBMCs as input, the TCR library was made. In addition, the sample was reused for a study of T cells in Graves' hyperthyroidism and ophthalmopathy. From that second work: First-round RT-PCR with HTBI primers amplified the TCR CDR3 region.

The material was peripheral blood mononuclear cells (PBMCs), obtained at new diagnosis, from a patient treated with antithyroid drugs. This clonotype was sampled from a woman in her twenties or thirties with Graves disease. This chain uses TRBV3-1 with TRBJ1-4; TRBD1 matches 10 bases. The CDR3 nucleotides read TGTGCCAGCAGCCAGAGGACAGGGGGGAATGAAAAACTGTTTTTT. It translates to CASSQRTGGNEKLFF.